Below, 27 T cell receptor beta chains from the same sample are listed, as sequenced in a study of Graves' ophthalmopathy and Graves' hyperthyroidism. The study amplified TCR beta CDR3 regions using RNA transcripts. The library came from an HTBI-primed first-round RT-PCR and a second-round multiplex PCR. TCRdb reprocessed the multiplex PCR reads with MiXCR, giving one entry per CDR3 protein. The sample holds almost 750,000 distinct CDR3 sequences; 40% are singletons and the top ten take roughly 45%. Sequencing used peripheral blood. The receptors come from an adult man with Graves' ophthalmopathy.

The sample holds a few counts of this clonotype. This chain connects TRBV12-3 or TRBV12-4 to TRBJ1-1; the D gene is possibly TRBD1 (5 bases). The length of the CDR3 is 14 residues. The V and J ends lost 6 bases and 1 base respectively, with 12 bases between them. The CDR3 region has the DNA TGTGCCAGCAGGACAGAGGTACAGAACACTGAAGCTTTCTTT. Its translation is CASRTEVQNTEAFF.

The gene calls are TRBV10-3 and TRBJ1-1; TRBD1 might be the D (5 bases). Germline lookup yields CDR1 ENHRY and CDR2 SYGVKD. V was clipped by 10 bases and J by 5 bases, with 29 bases between them. The CDR3 extends over 17 amino acids. CDR3 region: CASNLKHPGGRCTEAFF. The CDR3, as DNA: TGTGCCAGCAACCTAAAGCACCCGGGGGGAAGGTGTACTGAAGCTTTCTTT.

This clonotype was seen repeatedly, ten times or more. The chain links TRBV10-3 to TRBJ1-5; no firm D call. From germline, CDR1 is ENHRY and CDR2 SYGVKD. This CDR3 region has 14 residues. Trimming stripped 8 bases from V and 0 bases from J, with 11 bases between. The CDR3 sequence: CAIGTTTSNQPQHF. In DNA, the CDR3 is TGTGCCATCGGTACAACTACTAGCAATCAGCCCCAGCATTTT.

This clonotype showed up many times. The chain links TRBV20-1 to TRBJ1-4, with D perhaps TRBD1 (6 bases). The CDR3 is 12 amino acids. Trimming removed 3 bases at V and 12 bases at J, with 14 bases between. CDR1 is DFQATT and CDR2 is SNEGSKA in the germline V gene (reference sequence). The CDR3 sequence: CSASPTGGQLFF. CDR3 DNA sequence: TGCAGTGCTAGCCCTACGGGGGGCCAACTGTTTTTT.

V usage is TRBV25-1 and J usage is TRBJ2-3, with TRBD1 matching 7 bases. Per germline, CDR1 MGHDK and CDR2 SYGVNS. The CDR3 contains 15 residues. The V gene end was trimmed by 1 base and the J gene end by 0 bases; junction bases not matched to a gene: 1. The CDR3: CASSELGQSTDTQYF. The DNA for the CDR3 is TGTGCCAGCAGTGAATTGGGACAGAGCACAGATACGCAGTATTTT.

As concerns this clonotype: The junction and the germline gene differ at one end; a read error may be behind it. The chain has TRBV7-2 and TRBJ1-4, with D unclear. Germline CDR1 SGHTA, CDR2 FQGNSA. This CDR3 is built from 14 residues. The CDR3 spells CASSHGAEAEKLFF. The CDR3 coding sequence is TGCGCCAGCAGCCACGGCGCGGAGGCGGAAAAACTGTTTTTT.

The chain has TRBV29-1 and TRBJ1-1, with TRBD1 identical over 8 bases. V trimming: 6 bases; J trimming: 0 bases; junction bases outside the gene matches: 15. This CDR3 spans 17 amino acids. The V gene's germline CDR1 is SQVTM and CDR2 ANQGSEA. CDR3 residues: CSVDSSYSDRVNTEAFF. The CDR3 DNA is TGCAGCGTGGATAGCAGTTACTCGGACAGGGTGAACACTGAAGCTTTCTTT.

The sample holds many counts of this clonotype. V and J are TRBV25-1 and TRBJ2-7; 13 bases match TRBD2. Germline assignment: CDR1 MGHDK and CDR2 SYGVNS. CDR3 length equals 15 residues. V was pared by 4 bases and J by 5 bases, with 5 bases of the junction left unmatched. The CDR3 region is CASSGRTSGSHEQYF. The CDR3 nucleotides are TGTGCCAGCAGTGGCCGGACTAGCGGGAGCCACGAGCAGTACTTC.

The rearrangement joins TRBV5-1 to TRBJ2-2, with 11 nucleotides matching TRBD1. Germline V lookup: CDR1 SGHRS, CDR2 YFSETQ. The CDR3 covers 15 residues. V lost 4 bases, J lost 4 bases, and 3 bases stayed unmatched. CDR3 nucleotide sequence: TGCGCCAGCAGCCGGGGACAGGGGGGCACCGGGGAGCTGTTTTTT. Protein: CASSRGQGGTGELFF.

As DNA, the CDR3 is TGTGCCAGCTTACCGGGGCGGACCTACGAGCAGTACTTC. The encoded protein is CASLPGRTYEQYF. The chain links TRBV2 to TRBJ2-7, with D possibly called TRBD1 or TRBD2 (5 bases each). The CDR3 has 13 amino acids. Trimming pared 8 bases from V and 2 bases from J, leaving 13 bases between. Looked up from germline, CDR1 is SNHLY and CDR2 is FYNNEI.

The table lists this clonotype with many counts. The chain combines TRBV10-1 with TRBJ1-1; D is unresolved. Deletions cut 0 bases from V and 2 bases from J, with 7 bases between. Germline lookup yields CDR1 WNHNN and CDR2 SYGVQD (reference sequence). This CDR3 comprises 14 residues. The CDR3 here is CASSESMGNTEAFF. CDR3 coding DNA: TGCGCCAGCAGTGAGTCAATGGGAAACACTGAAGCTTTCTTT.

Concerning this clonotype: An end of the junction differs from the germline gene, which may be a read error. The genes are TRBV10-3 and TRBJ2-7; TRBD1 matches 9 bases. The CDR3 consists of 15 residues. CDR1 and CDR2 from the germline V gene are ENHRY and SYGVKD. CDR3 coding DNA: TGTGCCATCAGTGTCCGGGACAGGGCCACCTACAAGCAGTACTTC. Translating gives CAISVRDRATYKQYF.

This clonotype came up once. The chain carries TRBV20-1 and TRBJ2-5; 13 bases are shared with TRBD2. This CDR3 spans 15 amino acids. CDR1 and CDR2 (germline): DFQATT, SNEGSKA (reference sequence). After removal of 4 bases from V and 5 bases from J, the junction contained 7 bases not matched to a gene. CDR3 DNA: TGCAGTGCTACCCACACTAGCGGGGGGGCGGAGACCCAGTACTTC. Encoded protein: CSATHTSGGAETQYF.

The V gene is TRBV19, the J gene TRBJ2-7; either TRBD1 or TRBD2 may fit D (5 bases each). The CDR3 totals 14 residues. Germline loops: CDR1 LNHDA, CDR2 SQIVND (reference sequence). Deletions cut 6 bases from V and 4 bases from J, with 16 bases between. CDR3 nucleotide sequence: TGTGCCAGTAGCCCGACGAGATGGGGGTACGAGCAGTACTTC. As protein: CASSPTRWGYEQYF.

This clonotype was found many times. The CDR3 region is CASSLQTGSPLHF. The CDR3 bases are TGTGCCAGCAGCCTACAGACAGGTTCACCCCTCCACTTT. This chain connects TRBV7-6 to TRBJ1-6, with TRBD1 as a possible D gene (6 bases). Germline V gene lookup returns CDR1 SGHVS and CDR2 FNYEAQ. The V end was cut by 5 bases, the J end by 9 bases, with 11 bases between. The CDR3 contains 13 residues.

The sample holds a few counts of this clonotype. It may be a read error: a sequence one base away is much more abundant. This chain joins TRBV2 and TRBJ2-7; TRBD1 aligns across 11 bases. The length of the CDR3 is 14 residues. Trimming removed 5 bases from V and 2 bases from J; junction bases left unmatched: 2. Germline CDR1 SNHLY, CDR2 FYNNEI. The CDR3 is CASSKGQGAYEQYF. The CDR3 bases are TGTGCCAGCAGTAAGGGACAGGGGGCCTACGAGCAGTACTTC.

The V and J genes are TRBV4-1 and TRBJ1-5, with 7 nucleotides matching TRBD1. Germline V gene lookup returns CDR1 MGHRA and CDR2 YSYEKL. With 5 bases clipped from V and 6 bases from J, the junction kept 10 bases outside the gene matches. The CDR3 runs to 15 residues. The DNA of the CDR3 is TGCGCCAGCAGCAAACAGGGGACGCGGGGTCAGCCCCAGCATTTT. Translation gives CASSKQGTRGQPQHF.

The chain carries TRBV24-1 and TRBJ2-2; 10 bases line up with TRBD1. The CDR3 is 16 residues long. Germline V gene lookup returns CDR1 KGHDR and CDR2 SFDVKD. The ends lost 5 bases at V and 4 bases at J; junction bases unmatched: 6. The CDR3 is CATSGGDRGLTGELFF. As DNA, the CDR3 is TGTGCCACCAGTGGAGGAGACAGGGGGCTCACCGGGGAGCTGTTTTTT.

The rearrangement joins TRBV2 to TRBJ2-5; D uncertain. The germline V gene has CDR1 SNHLY and CDR2 FYNNEI. This CDR3 region has 15 residues. V lost 11 bases, J lost 5 bases, and 24 bases lay in between. Here the CDR3 reads CAWSSRFRRPETQYF. For the CDR3, the DNA is TGTGCCTGGAGTTCGCGGTTCAGGCGGCCGGAGACCCAGTACTTC.

The rearrangement uses TRBV7-2 and TRBJ2-5; 10 bases match TRBD1. The V gene's germline CDR1 is SGHTA and CDR2 FQGNSA. The CDR3 runs to 20 residues. After removal of 5 bases from V and 5 bases from J, the junction contained 23 bases not matched to a gene. In DNA, the CDR3 is TGTGCCAGCAGCCAAGATCGTGACAGGGGGCCGTCTTCGGCCCGGGAGACCCAGTACTTC. Translation: CASSQDRDRGPSSARETQYF. The whole variable domain, filled in from reference TRBV7-2 and TRBJ2-5, reads GAGVSQSPSNKVTEKGKDVELRCDPISGHTALYWYRQSLGQGLEFLIYFQGNSAPDKSGLPSDRFSAERTGGSVSTLTIQRTQQEDSAVYLCASSQDRDRGPSSARETQYFGPGTRLLVL.

This chain joins TRBV7-6 and TRBJ2-5; 12 positions agree with TRBD2. The J call is uncertain, as TRBJ2-7 better fits the DNA end. The CDR3 is made up of 15 amino acids. CDR1 and CDR2 (germline): SGHVS, FNYEAQ. The CDR3 DNA reads TGTGCCAGCAGTCTTACTAGCGGGAGGCCCTACGAGCAGTACTTC. Its translation is CASSLTSGRPYEQYF.

A word on this clonotype: Sequence at one end of the junction differs from germline and may be a read error. The chain recombines TRBV10-1 with TRBJ1-6; 7 nucleotides match TRBD1. In germline, CDR1 is WNHNN, CDR2 SYGVQD (reference sequence). The CDR3 is 17 amino acids. CDR3: CASSYRTRQGRNSPLHF. CDR3 nucleotide sequence: TGTGCCAGCAGTTACCGGACACGACAGGGTCGGAATTCACCCCTCCACTTT.

This chain links TRBV20-1 with TRBJ2-7; D perhaps matches TRBD1 (6 bases). The CDR3 totals 13 residues. Trimming pared 4 bases from V and 2 bases from J, leaving 12 bases between. Germline CDR1 DFQATT, CDR2 SNEGSKA (reference sequence). The CDR3 DNA reads as TGCAGTGCTACTAAGGGACAAGCCTACGAGCAGTACTTC. Amino acid sequence: CSATKGQAYEQYF.

This clonotype was recorded a few times. The chain carries TRBV7-8 and TRBJ2-7; 8 bases line up with TRBD2. The CDR3 contains 15 residues. The ends lost 5 bases at V and 4 bases at J; junction bases unmatched: 10. Germline assignment: CDR1 SGHVS and CDR2 FQNEAQ. CDR3 DNA sequence: TGTGCCAGCAGCCTGCGAGCGGGGGAGGTATACGAGCAGTACTTC. This translates into CASSLRAGEVYEQYF.

This clonotype has ten or more counts. The germline gene is not matched at one end of the junction; a read error may be the cause. The gene calls are TRBV10-3 and TRBJ1-2, with 7 bases fitting TRBD1. The CDR3 runs 13 residues. Per the germline V gene, CDR1 is ENHRY and CDR2 is SYGVKD. CDR3 loop: CASSGGQSYGYTF. CDR3 nucleotides: TGTGCCAGCAGTGGGGGACAGAGCTATGGCTACACCTTC.

This clonotype was observed many times. The V gene is TRBV2, the J gene TRBJ2-7; 7 positions match TRBD1. With 4 bases clipped from V and 5 bases from J, the junction kept 2 bases outside the gene matches. CDR3 length: 12 amino acids. Germline V CDR1 and CDR2: SNHLY, FYNNEI. The CDR3 here is CASSGQGDEQYF. The CDR3 DNA reads TGTGCCAGCAGTGGACAGGGTGACGAGCAGTACTTC.

A few counts support this clonotype. This chain joins TRBV9 and TRBJ2-7, with 11 positions matching TRBD2. CDR1 and CDR2 from the germline V gene are SGDLS and YYNGEE. V gave up 5 bases and J gave up 3 bases; unmatched junction bases: 4. The CDR3 covers 14 residues. CDR3 sequence (DNA): TGTGCCAGCAGGGAAGGGACTAGCGGCTACGAGCAGTACTTC. It translates to CASREGTSGYEQYF.